The subject of this entry is one TCR beta chain. What it binds is not known. This record comes from a study of monozygotic twins with inflammatory bowel disease. Study outcomes and limitations: The authors note that differing immunosuppressive treatments may have added variability to patient repertoires.

CDR3 length: 14 residues. Each TCR library used around 4,000 ng of total RNA. Each UMI, carrying a 6-nucleotide sample barcode, came from template switching. TCRdb reanalyzed the 5' RACE reads, giving one entry per CDR3 protein sequence and no DNA. Recorded for this sample: about 43,000 distinct CDR3 sequences. This clonotype originated in a human donor with ulcerative colitis or Crohn's disease, or a healthy co-twin of an affected twin (not recorded which). Material for sequencing was blood. The chain is built from TRBV12-3 or TRBV12-4 and TRBJ1-2; TCRdb's D call of TRBD1 is untestable without DNA. This chain's CDR3 is CASSPGQGMGGYTF.